A selection of T cell receptor beta chains follows, all from one sample in a study of OX40 agonist ivuxolimab in advanced cancers. Sequenced by immunoSEQ multiplex PCR; TCRdb stores in-frame clones only, minus some. The sample lists about 70,000 clones, around 82% occurring once. The specimen comprised CD4+ or CD8+ T cells sorted from blood, sampled in a trial of the OX40 agonist ivuxolimab. These receptors came from an adult with an advanced solid tumor such as melanoma, head and neck, liver or kidney cancer. CDR3s include the opening cysteine and the closing phenylalanine or tryptophan. D genes are given only for firm matches. Size tells how often a clone was seen (once, few, many) or the class of an expanded clone, and some rows leave it out.

V: TRBV5-1
size: -
J: TRBJ2-3
D: TRBD2
DNA: TGCGCCAGCAGCCCGTTCTCGTCTAGCGGGGGGGCAGATACGCAGTATTTT
CDR3: CASSPFSSSGGADTQYF

V: TRBV2
size: few
J: TRBJ1-2
D: -
DNA: TGTGCCAGCAGAGGGCAGGGAGGTGGCTACACCTTC
CDR3: CASRGQGGGYTF

V: TRBV7-8
size: once
J: TRBJ2-3
D: TRBD2
DNA: TGTGCCAGCAGCGGATCGGGACTAGCCACAGATACGCAGTATTTT
CDR3: CASSGSGLATDTQYF

V: TRBV7-3
size: -
J: TRBJ2-7
D: -
DNA: TGTGCCAGCAGCCCAGGACGAGACTCCGAGCAGTACTTC
CDR3: CASSPGRDSEQYF

V: TRBV5-1
size: -
J: TRBJ1-2
D: TRBD1
DNA: TGCGCCAGCAGCTCGGACAGGGATCCTGGCTACACCTTC
CDR3: CASSSDRDPGYTF

V: TRBV28
size: few
J: TRBJ2-4
D: -
DNA: TGTGCCAGCAGTGGGATTGGGGCCAAAAACATTCAGTACTTC
CDR3: CASSGIGAKNIQYF

V: TRBV2
size: -
J: TRBJ2-1
D: -
DNA: TGTGCCAGCAGTGAAGCGCTTCGGAAGATCGGTGAGCAGTTCTTC
CDR3: CASSEALRKIGEQFF

V: TRBV28
size: -
J: TRBJ2-7
D: TRBD2
DNA: TGTGCCAGCAGTTTCCCTACGGGAGGCGAGCAGTACTTC
CDR3: CASSFPTGGEQYF

V: TRBV27
size: -
J: TRBJ1-2
D: -
DNA: TGTGCCAGCAGTTTCTCCCGCGACAGGATTGTTACCTATGGCTACACCTTC
CDR3: CASSFSRDRIVTYGYTF

V: TRBV27
size: once
J: TRBJ1-5
D: -
DNA: TGTGCCAGCAGTTGGGGGGGTAGTGGCAATCAGCCCCAGCATTTT
CDR3: CASSWGGSGNQPQHF

V: TRBV5-1
size: -
J: TRBJ1-2
D: TRBD1
DNA: TGCGCCAGCAGCGGGGGACAGGGCTATGGCTACACCTTC
CDR3: CASSGGQGYGYTF

V: TRBV6-5
size: -
J: TRBJ2-1
D: TRBD1
DNA: TGTGCCAGCAGTTACGGGGGACAGGGGTACAATGAGCAGTTCTTC
CDR3: CASSYGGQGYNEQFF

V: TRBV15
size: -
J: TRBJ2-2
D: TRBD2
DNA: TGTGCCACCAGCAGAGAGCTCCAAGCGGGAGAGACCGGGGAGCTGTTTTTT
CDR3: CATSRELQAGETGELFF

V: TRBV7-3
size: few
J: TRBJ2-3
D: -
DNA: TGTGCCAGCAGCTTGGGGTACGAGTATACGCAGTATTTT
CDR3: CASSLGYEYTQYF

V: TRBV19
size: -
J: TRBJ2-2
D: -
DNA: TGTGCCAGTAGTATGAGGGGAGACACCGGGGAGCTGTTTTTT
CDR3: CASSMRGDTGELFF

V: TRBV25-1
size: -
J: TRBJ2-7
D: -
DNA: TGTGCCAGCAGTCAGACAGACTCCTACGAGCAGTACTTC
CDR3: CASSQTDSYEQYF

V: TRBV30
size: -
J: TRBJ1-1
D: -
DNA: TGTGCCTGGAGTAGGGGGGGCACGTGGCGGAACACTGAAGCTTTCTTT
CDR3: CAWSRGGTWRNTEAFF

V: TRBV5-4
size: -
J: TRBJ1-2
D: TRBD1
DNA: TGTGCCAGCACCGGGGGGGGGACAGGGACGACTCTCTATGGCTACACCTTC
CDR3: CASTGGGTGTTLYGYTF

V: TRBV7-3
size: -
J: TRBJ2-2
D: TRBD1
DNA: TGTGCCAGCAGCTCACCGGGACAGGGGGACACCGGGGAGCTGTTTTTT
CDR3: CASSSPGQGDTGELFF

V: TRBV30
size: -
J: TRBJ2-6
D: -
DNA: TGTGCCTGGAACCCGGGGGCCAACGTCCTGACTTTC
CDR3: CAWNPGANVLTF

V: TRBV28
size: few
J: TRBJ2-3
D: -
DNA: TGTGCCAGCAGTTCGGGCAGGATCACAGATACGCAGTATTTT
CDR3: CASSSGRITDTQYF

V: TRBV28
size: -
J: TRBJ2-2
D: -
DNA: TGTGCCAGCAGTAGGGTCTTGGGGGAGCTGTTTTTT
CDR3: CASSRVLGELFF

V: TRBV12-5
size: few
J: TRBJ1-6
D: TRBD1
DNA: TGTGCTAGTGGTCAAGGGGACAGCTTTAATTCACCCCTCCACTTT
CDR3: CASGQGDSFNSPLHF

V: TRBV7-9
size: -
J: TRBJ2-1
D: TRBD1
DNA: TGTGCCAGCAGCTTAGGTCAGGGGGTCGGCAATGAGCAGTTCTTC
CDR3: CASSLGQGVGNEQFF

V: TRBV18
size: -
J: TRBJ1-3
D: TRBD1
DNA: TGTGCCAGCTCACCACCTCAGGGACAGGGGCCGAGAGGAAACACCATATATTTT
CDR3: CASSPPQGQGPRGNTIYF

V: TRBV5-1
size: once
J: TRBJ2-5
D: -
DNA: TGCGCCAGCAGCTTGGCAGGGCAGGGGGGCCAAGAGACCCAGTACTTC
CDR3: CASSLAGQGGQETQYF

V: TRBV18
size: -
J: TRBJ1-5
D: -
DNA: TGTGCCAGCTCACCAGCCAATCAGCCCCAGCATTTT
CDR3: CASSPANQPQHF

V: TRBV9
size: -
J: TRBJ1-6
D: TRBD1
DNA: TGTGCCAGCAGCGTCGGGACAGTTAATTCACCCCTCCACTTT
CDR3: CASSVGTVNSPLHF

V: TRBV10-3
size: -
J: TRBJ1-1
D: -
DNA: TGTGCCATCAGGGAAAACACTGAAGCTTTCTTT
CDR3: CAIRENTEAFF

V: TRBV6-1
size: -
J: TRBJ1-2
D: -
DNA: TGTGCCAGTCAAGGCGCTCATGGCTACACCTTC
CDR3: CASQGAHGYTF

V: TRBV19
size: -
J: TRBJ2-5
D: TRBD2
DNA: TGTGCCAGTAGTATAGAGACTAGCGGGGCTGAGACCCAGTACTTC
CDR3: CASSIETSGAETQYF

V: TRBV6-6
size: many
J: TRBJ2-7
D: -
DNA: TGTGCCAGCTTCCAAGGTAGCTCCTACGAGCAGTACTTC
CDR3: CASFQGSSYEQYF